One and the same sample provided the 26 T cell receptor beta chains below, sequenced in a study of cytomegalovirus exposure and HLA in healthy donors. Amplification used 60 Vbeta primers and 13 Jbeta primers. Using immunoSEQ multiplex PCR, the repertoire was profiled, and TCRdb retains in-frame clones only, with some absent. The data contain around 140,000 clones, 65% to 80% of them singletons. Material for sequencing was PBMCs. The receptor set was obtained from a man aged 40-49 years in good health and CMV-seropositive.

The genes are TRBV7-2 and TRBJ1-1; D is uncertain. Germline V gives CDR1 SGHTA, CDR2 FQGNSA. Trimming removed 4 bases from V and 2 bases from J, with 11 bases in between. The CDR3 extends over 14 amino acids. The CDR3 here is CASSSLTRNTEAFF. The CDR3 DNA reads as TGTGCCAGCAGCTCGCTTACACGAAACACTGAAGCTTTCTTT.

The chain recombines TRBV27 with TRBJ1-1, with a tentative D call TRBD1 (6 bases). There are 14 residues in the CDR3. Germline CDR1 reads MNHEY; CDR2 reads SMNVEV (reference sequence). V dropped 5 bases and J dropped 3 bases, with 13 bases sitting between them. This CDR3 reads CASSPQGWDTEAFF. The CDR3 DNA sequence: TGTGCCAGCAGTCCACAGGGTTGGGACACTGAAGCTTTCTTT.

The table lists this clone with a count of one. The rearrangement links TRBV19 to TRBJ2-1; 14 bases match TRBD2. The V gene's germline CDR1 is LNHDA and CDR2 SQIVND (reference sequence). This CDR3 comprises 20 residues. Trimming cost V 6 bases and J 0 bases; bases outside gene matches: 13. CDR3 DNA sequence: TGTGCCAGTAGCCATCGACTAGCGGGAGGGCTCAGGAGCTCCTACAATGAGCAGTTCTTC. This codes for CASSHRLAGGLRSSYNEQFF.

The CDR3 coding sequence is TGCGCCAGCACCCTACAGGGGGCTCTCACCGGGGAGCTGTTTTTT. Protein product: CASTLQGALTGELFF. This chain joins TRBV5-1 and TRBJ2-2; 9 bases agree with TRBD1. The CDR3 contains 15 residues. With 6 bases clipped from V and 4 bases from J, the junction kept 7 bases outside the gene matches. CDR1 and CDR2 (germline): SGHRS, YFSETQ.

The CDR3 DNA is TGCGCCAGCAGGCCCGGGAGTATCAGTACCTCCGGAAACACCATATATTTT. Protein: CASRPGSISTSGNTIYF. This rearrangement joins TRBV5-1 to TRBJ1-3; no clear D. CDR1 and CDR2 from the germline V gene are SGHRS and YFSETQ. Trimming shortened V by 5 bases and J by 4 bases, and 22 bases separated the two germline ends. This CDR3 is 17 amino acids long.

The CDR3 DNA reads as TGTGCCAGCAGCTCGGCAGGTTCATCAGAGACCCAGTACTTC. Residues: CASSSAGSSETQYF. This chain connects TRBV5-6 to TRBJ2-5; D unclear. In germline, CDR1 is SGHDT, CDR2 YYEEEE. The CDR3 totals 14 residues. The ends were cut back, 3 bases at V and 4 bases at J, with 13 bases in the middle.

The chain is built from TRBV28 and TRBJ1-2; perhaps TRBD1 as D (6 bases). Looked up from germline, CDR1 is MDHEN and CDR2 is SYDVKM. CDR3 size: 14 residues. Trimming removed 5 bases from V and 4 bases from J, with 14 bases in between. The CDR3 bases are TGTGCCAGCAGTACCACAGGGACCTTCTATGGCTACACCTTC. It is translated as CASSTTGTFYGYTF.

The rearrangement joins TRBV19 to TRBJ1-5, with TRBD1 matching over 9 bases. Germline V gene data show CDR1 as LNHDA and CDR2 as SQIVND (reference sequence). This CDR3 is built from 15 residues. V lost 8 bases, J lost 3 bases, and 8 bases stayed unmatched. The CDR3 spells CASAQGQGNNQPQHF. The CDR3 DNA reads TGTGCCAGTGCCCAAGGACAGGGGAACAATCAGCCCCAGCATTTT. Full variable domain (rest looked up from reference TRBV19 and TRBJ1-5): DGGITQSPKYLFRKEGQNVTLSCEQNLNHDAMYWYRQDPGQGLRLIYYSQIVNDFQKGDIAEGYSVSREKKESFPLTVTSAQKNPTAFYLCASAQGQGNNQPQHFGDGTRLSIL.

V is TRBV5-4 and J is TRBJ1-4, with 9 bases lining up with TRBD1. Per the germline V gene, CDR1 is SGHNT and CDR2 is YYREEE (reference sequence). The CDR3 is made up of 16 amino acids. J gave up 8 bases and V 4 bases, and 12 bases lay outside the gene matches. The CDR3 DNA reads TGTGCCAGCAGCAGCCGGGACAGGGCGGAGAGAGAAAAACTGTTTTTT. It translates to CASSSRDRAEREKLFF.

The DNA of the CDR3 is TGTGCCAGCAGCGCCCTGCGAGCGGGAAGTGAGCAGTTCTTC. Its protein product is CASSALRAGSEQFF. The genes are TRBV9 and TRBJ2-1; 7 bases agree with TRBD2. CDR3 length: 14 residues. Germline V gene sequence: CDR1 SGDLS, CDR2 YYNGEE. V shed 3 bases and J 9 bases; nucleotides not matched to a gene: 9.

The chain is built from TRBV11-2 and TRBJ2-7; 9 positions agree with TRBD1. Germline CDR1 SGHAT, CDR2 FQNNGV. Trimming took 2 bases from V and 3 from J; bases not matched to a gene: 5. The CDR3 extends over 15 amino acids. The CDR3 sequence: CASSLSGQGFYEQYF. Here the CDR3 DNA reads TGTGCCAGCAGCTTATCGGGACAGGGATTCTACGAGCAGTACTTC. Complete variable domain (other parts from reference TRBV11-2 and TRBJ2-7): EAGVAQSPRYKIIEKRQSVAFWCNPISGHATLYWYQQILGQGPKLLIQFQNNGVVDDSQLPKDRFSAERLKGVDSTLKIQPAKLEDSAVYLCASSLSGQGFYEQYFGPGTRLTVT.

The rearrangement joins TRBV7-2 to TRBJ2-2; TRBD2 is a possible D gene (5 bases). The CDR3 spans 16 residues. Between the trimmed V and J ends, which lost 1 base and 3 bases, there was a span of 12 bases. From germline, CDR1 is SGHTA and CDR2 FQGNSA. CDR3: CASSLDMSGYTGELFF. CDR3 nucleotides: TGTGCCAGCAGCTTAGATATGAGCGGCTACACCGGGGAGCTGTTTTTT.

The V gene is TRBV7-9, the J gene TRBJ1-2, with TRBD1 matching 9 bases. J lost 3 bases, V lost 4 bases, and 3 bases had no gene match. Germline CDR1 reads SEHNR; CDR2 reads FQNEAQ (reference sequence). The CDR3 runs 14 residues. The CDR3 bases are TGTGCCAGCAGCTCGGGACAGGGCTACTATGGCTACACCTTC. Translation gives CASSSGQGYYGYTF.

Details on this clone: Germline is not matched at one junction end, which may reflect a read error. The chain couples TRBV4-1 to TRBJ2-4; perhaps TRBD1 as D (5 bases). This CDR3 is 16 amino acids long. Per the germline V gene, CDR1 is MGHRA and CDR2 is YSYEKL. The CDR3 DNA reads as TGCGCCAGCAGCCAAGAAGGGCTGGGGCACCCGAACAGTCAGTACTTC. Translating gives CASSQEGLGHPNSQYF.

The chain employs TRBV11-2 and TRBJ2-1; TRBD1 matches at 8 bases. Germline V gives CDR1 SGHAT, CDR2 FQNNGV. This CDR3 comprises 15 residues. V lost 5 bases to trimming and J lost 6 bases; unmatched junction nucleotides: 9. The CDR3 DNA sequence: TGTGCCAGCAGCACTCAGGGGGCCGGGACCAATGAGCAGTTCTTC. The encoded protein is CASSTQGAGTNEQFF.

CDR3 sequence reads: CASSERDGLNTGELFF. The CDR3 coding sequence is TGTGCCAGTAGTGAGCGGGACGGGCTGAACACCGGGGAGCTGTTTTTT. The chain employs TRBV19 and TRBJ2-2; 7 bases line up with TRBD2. The CDR3 is 16 amino acids. The V segment lost 5 bases and the J segment 1 base; nucleotides outside the gene matches: 7. Germline V gene sequence: CDR1 LNHDA, CDR2 SQIVND (reference sequence).

The chain employs TRBV18 and TRBJ1-1; D is perhaps TRBD1 (5 bases). V gave up 2 bases and J gave up 4 bases, with 8 bases separating them. The germline V gene encodes CDR1 KGHSH and CDR2 LQKENI. This CDR3 comprises 13 residues. This CDR3 is CASSPGGSTEAFF. CDR3 nucleotides: TGTGCCAGCTCACCAGGGGGGAGCACTGAAGCTTTCTTT.

The chain couples TRBV7-3 to TRBJ2-1; maybe TRBD2 (5 bases). The V end was cut by 5 bases, the J end by 7 bases, with 12 bases between. Germline CDR1 reads SGHTA; CDR2 reads FQGTGA. This CDR3 is built from 13 residues. CDR3 loop: CASSPDSGNEQFF. The CDR3 DNA reads TGTGCCAGCAGCCCGGACTCGGGAAATGAGCAGTTCTTC.

CDR3 protein: CASGTSGTYNEQFF. CDR3 nucleotide sequence: TGCGCCAGCGGGACTAGCGGTACATACAATGAGCAGTTCTTC. The V and J genes are TRBV10-2 and TRBJ2-1, with 11 bases that match TRBD2. V gave up 8 bases and J gave up 4 bases; unmatched junction bases: 4. Per the germline V gene, CDR1 is WSHSY and CDR2 is SAAADI. The CDR3 length is 14 residues.

The chain couples TRBV7-9 to TRBJ1-2, with a possible D match to TRBD1 (6 bases). CDR3 size: 13 residues. Germline assignment: CDR1 SEHNR and CDR2 FQNEAQ (reference sequence). The V and J ends lost 4 bases and 8 bases respectively, with 14 bases between them. The CDR3 is CASSSANRDGYTF. The CDR3 DNA reads TGTGCCAGCAGCTCGGCTAACAGGGACGGCTACACCTTC.

The chain carries TRBV2 and TRBJ2-7, with 7 bases fitting TRBD2. The CDR3 spans 15 residues. Germline CDR1 reads SNHLY; CDR2 reads FYNNEI. Germline trimming cut 4 bases from V and 2 bases from J; bases unmatched to any gene: 8. The DNA for the CDR3 is TGTGCCAGCAGTGCAAGTACTAGCGTTCCCTACGAGCAGTACTTC. It encodes CASSASTSVPYEQYF.

The chain recombines TRBV21-1 with TRBJ1-1; the table assigns TRBD1, which was not confirmed against the DNA. TRBV21-1 corresponds to a pseudogene. The CDR3 is 15 amino acids. This CDR3 is CASNRDRGRETEAFF. The CDR3 DNA reads as TGTGCCAGCAACCGAGACAGGGGTAGGGAGACTGAAGCTTTCTTT.

The rearrangement links TRBV27 to TRBJ2-2; TRBD2 agrees at 7 bases. CDR1 is MNHEY and CDR2 is SMNVEV in the germline V gene (reference sequence). The V gene end was trimmed by 6 bases and the J gene end by 1 base; junction bases not matched to a gene: 5. This CDR3 region has 15 residues. The CDR3 reads CASRRPSGNTGELFF. In nucleotides, the CDR3 is TGTGCCAGCAGGCGTCCTAGCGGGAACACCGGGGAGCTGTTTTTT.

The chain joins TRBV29-1 to TRBJ2-1; 7 bases map to TRBD2. The junction had 8 bases not matched to a gene; V was cut back by 5 bases and J by 7 bases. Looked up from germline, CDR1 is SQVTM and CDR2 is ANQGSEA. The CDR3 sequence is 13 residues long. The chain's CDR3 is CSVSWTSMNEQFF. Here the CDR3 DNA reads TGCAGCGTTTCGTGGACTAGTATGAATGAGCAGTTCTTC.

This chain links TRBV19 with TRBJ2-1, with D possibly matching TRBD2 (5 bases). This CDR3 comprises 13 residues. Germline V gene sequence: CDR1 LNHDA, CDR2 SQIVND (reference sequence). Trimming shortened V by 8 bases and J by 4 bases, and 12 bases separated the two germline ends. The DNA for the CDR3 is TGTGCCAGTGGGGAGAGGGATTACAATGAGCAGTTCTTC. It specifies CASGERDYNEQFF.

CDR3 protein: CASIQGAEAFF. The DNA of the CDR3 is TGTGCCAGCATCCAGGGGGCTGAAGCTTTCTTT. This chain connects TRBV2 to TRBJ1-1; TRBD1 matches 7 bases. The J segment lost 6 bases and the V segment lost 7 bases, leaving 2 bases of the junction unmatched. This CDR3 has 11 residues. CDR1 and CDR2 from the germline V gene are SNHLY and FYNNEI.